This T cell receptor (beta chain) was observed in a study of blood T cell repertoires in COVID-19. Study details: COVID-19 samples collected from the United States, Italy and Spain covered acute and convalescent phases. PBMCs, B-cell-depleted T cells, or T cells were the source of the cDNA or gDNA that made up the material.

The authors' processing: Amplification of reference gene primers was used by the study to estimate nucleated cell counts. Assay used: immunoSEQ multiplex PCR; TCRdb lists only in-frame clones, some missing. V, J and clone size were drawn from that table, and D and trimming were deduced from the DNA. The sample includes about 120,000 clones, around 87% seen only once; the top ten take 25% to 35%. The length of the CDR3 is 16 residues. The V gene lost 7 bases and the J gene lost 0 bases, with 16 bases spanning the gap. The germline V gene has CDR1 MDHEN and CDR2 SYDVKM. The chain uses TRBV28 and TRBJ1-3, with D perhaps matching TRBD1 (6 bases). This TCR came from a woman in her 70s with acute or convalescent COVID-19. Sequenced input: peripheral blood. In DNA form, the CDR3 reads TGTGCCAGCACCCTTCTCGGACAGAGCTCTGGAAACACCATATATTTT. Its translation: CASTLLGQSSGNTIYF.